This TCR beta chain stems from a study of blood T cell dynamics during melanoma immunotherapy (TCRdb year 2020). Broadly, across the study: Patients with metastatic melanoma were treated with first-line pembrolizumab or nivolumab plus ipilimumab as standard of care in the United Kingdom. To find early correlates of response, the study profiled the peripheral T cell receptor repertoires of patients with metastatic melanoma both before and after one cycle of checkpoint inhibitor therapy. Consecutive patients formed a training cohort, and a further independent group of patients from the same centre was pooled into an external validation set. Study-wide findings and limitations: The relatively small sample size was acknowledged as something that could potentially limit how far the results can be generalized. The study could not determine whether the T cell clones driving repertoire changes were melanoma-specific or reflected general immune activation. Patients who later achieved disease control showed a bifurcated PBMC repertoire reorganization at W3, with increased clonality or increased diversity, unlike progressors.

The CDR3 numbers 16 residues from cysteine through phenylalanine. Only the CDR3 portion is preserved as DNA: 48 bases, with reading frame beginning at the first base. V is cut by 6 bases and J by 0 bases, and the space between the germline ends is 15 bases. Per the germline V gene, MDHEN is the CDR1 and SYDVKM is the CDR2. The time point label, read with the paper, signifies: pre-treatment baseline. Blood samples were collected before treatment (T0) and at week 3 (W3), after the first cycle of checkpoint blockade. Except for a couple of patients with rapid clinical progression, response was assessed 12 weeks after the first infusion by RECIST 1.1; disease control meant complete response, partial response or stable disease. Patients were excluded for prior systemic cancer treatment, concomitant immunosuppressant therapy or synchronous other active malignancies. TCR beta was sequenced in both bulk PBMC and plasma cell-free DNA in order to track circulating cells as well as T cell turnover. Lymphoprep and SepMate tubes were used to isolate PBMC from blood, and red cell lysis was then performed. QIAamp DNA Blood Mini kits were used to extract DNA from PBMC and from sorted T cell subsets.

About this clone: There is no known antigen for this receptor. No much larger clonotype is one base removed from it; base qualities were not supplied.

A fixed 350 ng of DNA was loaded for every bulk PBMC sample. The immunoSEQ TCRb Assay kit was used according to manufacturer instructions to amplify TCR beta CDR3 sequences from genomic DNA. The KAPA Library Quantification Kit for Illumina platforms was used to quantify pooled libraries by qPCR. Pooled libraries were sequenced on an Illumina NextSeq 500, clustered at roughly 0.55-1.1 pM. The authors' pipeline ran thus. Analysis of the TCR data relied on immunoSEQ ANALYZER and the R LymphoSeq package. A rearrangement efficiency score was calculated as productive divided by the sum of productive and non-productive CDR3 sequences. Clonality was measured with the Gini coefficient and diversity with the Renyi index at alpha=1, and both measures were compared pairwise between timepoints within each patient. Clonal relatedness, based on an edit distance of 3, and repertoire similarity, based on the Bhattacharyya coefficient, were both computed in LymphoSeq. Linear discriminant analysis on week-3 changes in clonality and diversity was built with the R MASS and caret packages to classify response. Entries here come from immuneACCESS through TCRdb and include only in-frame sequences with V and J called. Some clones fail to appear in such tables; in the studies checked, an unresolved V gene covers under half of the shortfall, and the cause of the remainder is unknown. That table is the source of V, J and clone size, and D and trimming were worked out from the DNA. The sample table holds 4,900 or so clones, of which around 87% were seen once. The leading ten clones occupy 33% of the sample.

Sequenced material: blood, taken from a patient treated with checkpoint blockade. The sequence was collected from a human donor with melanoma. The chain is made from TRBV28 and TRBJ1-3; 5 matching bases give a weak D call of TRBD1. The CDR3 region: CASSALRASSGNTIYF. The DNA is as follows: TGTGCCAGCAGCGCTCTCAGGGCCAGCTCTGGAAACACCATATATTTT.